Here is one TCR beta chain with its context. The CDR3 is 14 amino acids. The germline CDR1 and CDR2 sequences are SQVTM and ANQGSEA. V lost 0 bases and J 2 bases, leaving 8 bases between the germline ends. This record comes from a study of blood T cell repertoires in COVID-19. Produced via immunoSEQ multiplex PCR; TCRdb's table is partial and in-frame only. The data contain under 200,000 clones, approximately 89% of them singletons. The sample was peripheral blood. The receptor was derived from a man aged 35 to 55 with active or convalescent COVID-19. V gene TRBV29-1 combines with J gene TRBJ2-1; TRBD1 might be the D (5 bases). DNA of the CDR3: TGCAGCGTTGAAGAAGGGGCCACCTACAATGAGCAGTTCTTC. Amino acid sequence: CSVEEGATYNEQFF.